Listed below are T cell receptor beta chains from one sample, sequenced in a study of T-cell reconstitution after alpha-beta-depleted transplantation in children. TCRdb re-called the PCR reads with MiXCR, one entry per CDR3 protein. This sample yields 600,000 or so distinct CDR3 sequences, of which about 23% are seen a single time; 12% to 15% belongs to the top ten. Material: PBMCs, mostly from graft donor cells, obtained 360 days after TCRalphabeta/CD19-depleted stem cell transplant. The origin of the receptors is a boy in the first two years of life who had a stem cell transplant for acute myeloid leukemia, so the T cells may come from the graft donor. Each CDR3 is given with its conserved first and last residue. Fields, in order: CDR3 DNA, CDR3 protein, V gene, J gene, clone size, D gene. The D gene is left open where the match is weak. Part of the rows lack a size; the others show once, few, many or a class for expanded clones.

CDR3nt: TGTGCCAGCACCCTCTGGGGACTAGCGGGAGACAATGAGCAGTTCTTC; CDR3aa: CASTLWGLAGDNEQFF; v_gene: TRBV12-3/TRBV12-4; j_gene: TRBJ2-1; abundance: NA; d_gene: TRBD2
CDR3nt: TGTGCCAGCAGGAAGAGCAATCAGCCCCAGCATTTT; CDR3aa: CASRKSNQPQHF; v_gene: TRBV12-3/TRBV12-4; j_gene: TRBJ1-5; abundance: few; d_gene: NA
CDR3nt: TGTGCCATCAGTGAAGCCCTTTATGGCTACACCTTC; CDR3aa: CAISEALYGYTF; v_gene: TRBV10-3; j_gene: TRBJ1-2; abundance: many; d_gene: NA
CDR3nt: TGCGCCAGCAGCCACGGCAAGATGAACACTGAAGCTTTCTTT; CDR3aa: CASSHGKMNTEAFF; v_gene: TRBV4-3; j_gene: TRBJ1-1; abundance: few; d_gene: NA
CDR3nt: TGTGCCAGCAGGATGACAGGGGGCAATACGGGGGCCAACGTCCTGACTTTC; CDR3aa: CASRMTGGNTGANVLTF; v_gene: TRBV27; j_gene: TRBJ2-6; abundance: NA; d_gene: TRBD1
CDR3nt: TGTGCCATCAGTGAGACGGGACCCTCCTACAATGAGCAGTTCTTC; CDR3aa: CAISETGPSYNEQFF; v_gene: TRBV10-3; j_gene: TRBJ2-1; abundance: many; d_gene: NA
CDR3nt: TGCAGTGGACGACTAGGGGGTAGCCGTAATGAGCAGTTCTTC; CDR3aa: CSGRLGGSRNEQFF; v_gene: TRBV20-1; j_gene: TRBJ2-1; abundance: few; d_gene: NA
CDR3nt: TGTGCCAGCAGTTACCGACAGGCACGGGAAGCTTTCTTT; CDR3aa: CASSYRQAREAFF; v_gene: TRBV6-6; j_gene: TRBJ1-1; abundance: few; d_gene: NA
CDR3nt: TGCAGTGCTAGGGACAGGCTGAACTATGGCTACACCTTC; CDR3aa: CSARDRLNYGYTF; v_gene: TRBV20-1; j_gene: TRBJ1-2; abundance: many; d_gene: TRBD1
CDR3nt: TGTGCCAGCGCCCACAGGGGGCGCCACGAGCAGTACTTC; CDR3aa: CASAHRGRHEQYF; v_gene: TRBV12-3/TRBV12-4; j_gene: TRBJ2-7; abundance: many; d_gene: TRBD1